The present TCR beta chain was sequenced within a study of identical twins. The V end was cut by 1 base, the J end by 10 bases, with 14 bases between. The germline gives CDR1 SGHDN, CDR2 FVKESK. CDR3 length: 15 residues. TCRdb reprocessed the 5' RACE reads via MiXCR and lists one record per CDR3 protein. The table lists about 720,000 distinct CDR3 sequences, 8.6% of them singletons. These data are also associated with another study on yellow fever vaccine responses in identical twins.

The specimen was PBMCs. The chain employs TRBV14 and TRBJ1-6; D gene uncertain. This sequence was found in a woman aged 18-29 years in good health. The CDR3 DNA sequence: TGTGCCAGCAGCCAAGGACGGAGGTGGGAATCACCCCTCCACTTT. Amino acid sequence: CASSQGRRWESPLHF. The full variable domain, its missing parts supplied by reference TRBV14 and TRBJ1-6, is EAGVTQFPSHSVIEKGQTVTLRCDPISGHDNLYWYRRVMGKEIKFLLHFVKESKQDESGMPNNRFLAERTGGTYSTLKVQPAELEDSGVYFCASSQGRRWESPLHFGNGTRLTVT.